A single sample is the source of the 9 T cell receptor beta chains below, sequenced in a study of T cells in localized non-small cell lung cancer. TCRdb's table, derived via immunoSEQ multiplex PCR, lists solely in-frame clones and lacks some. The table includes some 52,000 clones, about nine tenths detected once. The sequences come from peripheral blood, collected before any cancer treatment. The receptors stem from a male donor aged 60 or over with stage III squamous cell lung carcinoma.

The CDR3 region is CASSPGGEGRNEQFF. The CDR3 coding sequence is TGTGCCAGCAGTCCCGGAGGAGAGGGCCGGAATGAGCAGTTCTTC. V gene TRBV6-5 combines with J gene TRBJ2-1, with a weak D call TRBD2 (5 bases). V was clipped by 5 bases and J by 7 bases, with 18 bases between them. In germline, CDR1 is MNHEY, CDR2 SVGAGI. The CDR3 consists of 15 residues.

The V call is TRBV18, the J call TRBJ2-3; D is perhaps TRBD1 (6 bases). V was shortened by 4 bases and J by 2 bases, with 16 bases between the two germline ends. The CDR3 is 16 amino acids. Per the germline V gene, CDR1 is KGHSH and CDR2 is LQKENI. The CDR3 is CASSRLRGTNTDTQYF. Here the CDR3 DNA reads TGTGCCAGCTCACGACTTAGGGGGACGAACACAGATACGCAGTATTTT.

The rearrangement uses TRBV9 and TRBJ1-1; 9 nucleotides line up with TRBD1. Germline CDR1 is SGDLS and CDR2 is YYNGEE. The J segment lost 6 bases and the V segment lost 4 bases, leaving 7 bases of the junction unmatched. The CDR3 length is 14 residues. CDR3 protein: CASSSGTGIAEAFF. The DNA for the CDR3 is TGTGCCAGCAGCTCCGGGACAGGGATCGCTGAAGCTTTCTTT.

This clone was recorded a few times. The CDR3 bases are TGTGCCAGCAGCTTTTTTGGACAGGGAAAAGAGACCCAGTACTTC. Its protein product is CASSFFGQGKETQYF. The V gene is TRBV11-3, the J gene TRBJ2-5, with 8 bases fitting TRBD1. Looked up from germline, CDR1 is SGHNT and CDR2 is YENEEA. The CDR3 length is 15 residues. V shed 3 bases, J shed 3 bases, and the junction held 6 bases outside the gene matches.

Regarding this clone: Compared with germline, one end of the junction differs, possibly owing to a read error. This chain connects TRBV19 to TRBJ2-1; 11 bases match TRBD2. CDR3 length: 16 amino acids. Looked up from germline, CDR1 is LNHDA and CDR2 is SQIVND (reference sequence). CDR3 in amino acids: CASSLELAGVGYEQFF. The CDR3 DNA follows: TGTGCCAGTAGTCTAGAACTAGCGGGAGTAGGCTATGAGCAGTTCTTC.

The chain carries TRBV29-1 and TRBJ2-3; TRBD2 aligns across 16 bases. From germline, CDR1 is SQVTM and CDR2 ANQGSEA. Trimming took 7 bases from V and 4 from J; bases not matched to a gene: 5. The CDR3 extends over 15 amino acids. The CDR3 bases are TGCAGCGCCGCGGGACTAGCGGGAGGGGCAGATACGCAGTATTTT. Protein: CSAAGLAGGADTQYF.

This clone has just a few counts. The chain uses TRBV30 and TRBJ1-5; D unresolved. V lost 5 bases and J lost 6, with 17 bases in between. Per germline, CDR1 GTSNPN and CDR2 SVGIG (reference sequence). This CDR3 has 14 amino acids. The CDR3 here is CAWGKTGRVQPQHF. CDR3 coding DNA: TGTGCCTGGGGGAAAACGGGGAGGGTTCAGCCCCAGCATTTT.

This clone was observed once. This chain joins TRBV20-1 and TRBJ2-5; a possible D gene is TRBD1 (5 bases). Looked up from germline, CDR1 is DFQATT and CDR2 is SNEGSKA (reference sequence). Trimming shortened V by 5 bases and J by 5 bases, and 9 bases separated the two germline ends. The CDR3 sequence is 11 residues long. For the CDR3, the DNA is TGCAGTGCTTACAAGGGGGAGACCCAGTACTTC. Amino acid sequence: CSAYKGETQYF.

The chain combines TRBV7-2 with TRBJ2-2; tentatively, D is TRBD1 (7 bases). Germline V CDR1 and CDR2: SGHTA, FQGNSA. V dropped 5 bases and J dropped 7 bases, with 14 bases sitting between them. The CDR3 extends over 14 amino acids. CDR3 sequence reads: CASSPTGRGGELFF. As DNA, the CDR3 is TGTGCCAGCAGCCCGACAGGGCGGGGCGGGGAGCTGTTTTTT.